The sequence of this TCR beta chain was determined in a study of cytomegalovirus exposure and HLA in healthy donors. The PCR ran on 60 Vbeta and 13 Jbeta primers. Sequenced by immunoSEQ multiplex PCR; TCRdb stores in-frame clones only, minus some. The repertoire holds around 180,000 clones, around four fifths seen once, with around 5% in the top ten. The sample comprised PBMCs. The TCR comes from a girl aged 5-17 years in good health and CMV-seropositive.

The CDR3 reads CASSLAGTQAFF. CDR3 sequence (DNA): TGTGCCAGCAGCTTAGCGGGGACTCAAGCTTTCTTT. The chain links TRBV7-9 to TRBJ1-1, with TRBD1 as a possible D gene (5 bases). The V gene lost 0 bases and the J gene lost 9 bases, with 8 bases spanning the gap. The CDR3 is made up of 12 amino acids. Germline CDR1 SEHNR, CDR2 FQNEAQ (reference sequence). The full variable domain, completed using reference TRBV7-9 and TRBJ1-1, is DTGVSQNPRHKITKRGQNVTFRCDPISEHNRLYWYRQTLGQGPEFLTYFQNEAQLEKSRLLSDRFSAERPKGSFSTLEIQRTEQGDSAMYLCASSLAGTQAFFGQGTRLTVV.